There are a few counts of the clone carrying this T cell receptor (beta chain). The CDR3 covers 17 residues. The V gene end was trimmed by 4 bases and the J gene end by 5 bases; junction bases not matched to a gene: 14. CDR1 and CDR2 from the germline V gene are SGHTA and FQGNSA. Template switching (which added a universal primer site) was used, and cDNA carried unique molecular identifiers. TCRdb re-called the 5' RACE reads with MiXCR, one entry per CDR3 protein. The profile covers 500,000 to 550,000 distinct CDR3 sequences, with about a fifth appearing a single time and approximately 0.5% taken by the ten largest. This entry comes from a study of identical twins. These same data were also listed under a study on yellow fever vaccine responses in identical twins.

This sequence was found in a woman aged 18-29 years in good health. Sequences were obtained from CD4+ T cells sorted from blood. The rearrangement uses TRBV7-2 and TRBJ2-3; 8 bases fit TRBD1. CDR3 in DNA: TGTGCCAGCAGCTCCGGACAGGGTAAATGGGCCGGAGATACGCAGTATTTT. Amino acid sequence: CASSSGQGKWAGDTQYF. The entire variable domain, with the rest obtained from reference TRBV7-2 and TRBJ2-3, is as follows: GAGVSQSPSNKVTEKGKDVELRCDPISGHTALYWYRQSLGQGLEFLIYFQGNSAPDKSGLPSDRFSAERTGGSVSTLTIQRTQQEDSAVYLCASSSGQGKWAGDTQYFGPGTRLTVL.